This T cell receptor beta chain appears in the sequencing data of a study of cytomegalovirus exposure and HLA in healthy donors. The PCR had 60 Vbeta and 13 Jbeta primers. Sequencing was performed with immunoSEQ multiplex PCR; in TCRdb, only in-frame clones are kept and a portion is missing. The profile covers 150,000 or so clones, with 75% to 80% appearing a single time and about 0.66% taken by the ten largest. The receptor comes from a male donor in good health and CMV-seronegative. What was sequenced was PBMCs.

The CDR3 loop is CSVEDTGSYEQYF. The CDR3, as DNA: TGCAGCGTTGAAGATACAGGGTCCTACGAGCAGTACTTC. This sequence joins TRBV29-1 and TRBJ2-5; D perhaps matches TRBD1 (6 bases). The J call is uncertain, as TRBJ2-7 better fits the DNA end. This CDR3 has 13 amino acids. CDR1 is SQVTM, CDR2 ANQGSEA, per germline.